What follows is one T cell receptor (beta chain) and its context. Its antigen target is currently unknown. No base qualities exist here, and no much larger clone lies one base off it. The data derive from a study of blood T cell repertoires in COVID-19 (dated by TCRdb to 2020 to 2021). General notes on the study: Samples covering the acute and convalescent phases of COVID-19 were provided by collaborators in the United States, Italy and Spain. The prospective study material was composed of cDNA or gDNA derived from T cells, B-cell-depleted T cells, or PBMCs. Deeply sampled blood TCRbeta repertoires from subjects exposed to, actively infected with, or recovered from COVID-19 were included in the dataset. The repertoires were released in a freely available public database meant as a resource for research on the immune response to SARS-CoV-2. Samples came from the ongoing ImmuneRACE study (first 160 participants) plus 1,254 subjects from 6 global collaborators. Nearly every sample came with metadata listing a de-identified subject ID, COVID-19 status, age in years and sex. Where HLA class I and class II types were available, the types were taken from metadata supplied by the sample provider, not from assay-based typing.

Study-wide conclusions, independent of this receptor: How much clinical and demographic metadata was included differed by source and by participant, and the metadata was provided uncurated.

From the cysteine through the phenylalanine, the CDR3 covers 14 amino acids. Only the CDR3 region is kept as DNA, spanning 42 bases read in frame from base 1. The germline V gene encodes CDR1 KGHDR and CDR2 SFDVKD. V and J lose 3 bases and 4 bases, and a span of 11 bases separates them. One collaborating source in Seattle enrolled patients during active infection and followed them longitudinally through the course of disease. Collaborating institutions collected whole blood in K2EDTA tubes following their own protocols. Collaborator samples were shipped for TCRbeta analysis as frozen whole blood, isolated PBMCs, or DNA extracted from either sample type. The immunoSEQ Assay, a bias-controlled multiplex PCR, was used to amplify TCRbeta CDR3 regions from genomic DNA. The original pipeline was this. The number of nucleated cells in each sample was estimated by amplification of reference gene primers within the assay. To quantify the absolute abundance of each unique TCRbeta CDR3 rearrangement, sequence reads were collapsed and filtered. For each sample, productive Simpson clonality was calculated as the square root of Simpson's diversity index across productive rearrangements. What TCRdb holds here is the immuneACCESS table cut down to in-frame rearrangements. Part of the clones is not present; checked against another copy, under half of the missing clones reflect an unresolved V gene, and the others are unexplained. V, J and clone size reflect that table, while D and trimming were determined from the DNA. The sample profile shows approximately 290,000 clones; about 86% of them were found once. The ten biggest clones cover around a sixth of the sample.

Sequenced material: peripheral blood. The sequence was collected from a person between 65 and 79 years old with COVID-19, enrolled during active disease. The V and J segments used are TRBV24-1 and TRBJ1-2; the D gene lacks a confident call. The DNA sequence is given as TGTGCCACCAGTGATGAGAGGGCCTTCTATGGCTACACCTTC. Translation gives CATSDERAFYGYTF.